The clone carrying this T cell receptor beta chain is a singleton in its sample. Its specificity is not known. This entry comes from a study of T-cell memory formation after mild COVID-19. Overall study findings and caveats: Clones shrinking between day 15 and 85 showed a balanced CD4/CD8 split, and those that grew later tilted toward CD4+. Confirmation of SARS-CoV-2 specificity was lacking for second-wave clones peaking day 37. There were some responding clones in pre-infection memory, which suggested that cross-reactive memory had joined.

Constant-segment primers were used for 5'RACE, and the resulting TCR alpha and TCR beta cDNA libraries carried sample barcodes and UMIs. Using its own MiXCR run on the 5' RACE reads, TCRdb lists one record per CDR3 protein. The data hold 400,000 or so distinct CDR3 sequences, with 15% to 20% observed a single time. CDR3 length equals 13 residues. The V gene end was trimmed by 11 bases and the J gene end by 4 bases; junction bases not matched to a gene: 10. Germline V lookup: CDR1 SGHNT, CDR2 YENEEA. The material sequenced was PBMCs or a T cell subset sorted from them (not recorded which). V and J are TRBV11-3 and TRBJ2-7; TRBD2 matches 8 bases. This receptor was taken from an adult woman who had mild COVID-19 (a few samples of this study predate the infection). Cell type and time point are not known. Written as DNA, the CDR3 is TGTGCCTGTCGGGGACTAGAGTCTTACGAGCAGTACTTC. Its translation is CACRGLESYEQYF.